The 30 T cell receptor beta chains reported below all come from one sample, sequenced in a study of graft-versus-host responses after intestinal transplantation. Their specific antigens are unknown. Sequencing was performed with immunoSEQ multiplex PCR; in TCRdb, only in-frame clones are kept and a portion is missing. The data show about 110,000 clones, around 90% seen once. This material consisted of unstimulated CD4+ T cells sorted from spleen or lymph node cells, taken before transplant. All receptors derive from a human donor who was the organ donor for an intestinal transplant.

The V call is TRBV9, the J call TRBJ1-3; TRBD1 matches at 8 bases. Per the germline V gene, CDR1 is SGDLS and CDR2 is YYNGEE. Germline trimming cut 0 bases from V and 8 bases from J; bases unmatched to any gene: 4. The CDR3 is made up of 14 amino acids. The CDR3 is CASSVEGTGHTIYF. DNA for the CDR3: TGTGCCAGCAGCGTAGAGGGGACAGGACACACCATATATTTT. Supplemented by reference TRBV9 and TRBJ1-3, the full variable domain reads DSGVTQTPKHLITATGQRVTLRCSPRSGDLSVYWYQQSLDQGLQFLIQYYNGEERAKGNILERFSAQQFPDLHSELNLSSLELGDSALYFCASSVEGTGHTIYFGEGSWLTVV.

V and J are TRBV6-1 and TRBJ2-3; 8 positions agree with TRBD1. The CDR3 has 15 residues. The V gene end was trimmed by 3 bases and the J gene end by 6 bases; junction bases not matched to a gene: 8. CDR1 and CDR2 from the germline V gene are MNHNS and SASEGT. The CDR3 is CASSETGVTMDTQYF. CDR3 DNA sequence: TGTGCCAGCAGTGAGACAGGGGTTACGATGGATACGCAGTATTTT.

The chain links TRBV5-1 to TRBJ2-3, with no clear D. Trimming took off 4 bases at V and 4 bases at J, with 7 bases between the two ends. Germline V gene sequence: CDR1 SGHRS, CDR2 YFSETQ. CDR3 size: 12 residues. The CDR3 coding sequence is TGCGCCAGCAGCAAGGGCCCAGATACGCAGTATTTT. Encoded protein: CASSKGPDTQYF. The full variable domain, completed using reference TRBV5-1 and TRBJ2-3, is KAGVTQTPRYLIKTRGQQVTLSCSPISGHRSVSWYQQTPGQGLQFLFEYFSETQRNKGNFPGRFSGRQFSNSRSEMNVSTLELGDSALYLCASSKGPDTQYFGPGTRLTVL.

The V and J genes are TRBV5-8 and TRBJ1-2; D gene ambiguous. The CDR3 loop spans 12 amino acids. The germline CDR1 and CDR2 sequences are SGHTS and YDEGEE. Trimming cost V 2 bases and J 7 bases, with 9 bases left between them. The DNA for the CDR3 is TGTGCCAGCAGCTTTACGGCTGGTGGCTACACCTTC. Protein: CASSFTAGGYTF.

The chain uses TRBV9 and TRBJ2-1; 8 positions match TRBD2. The germline CDR1 and CDR2 sequences are SGDLS and YYNGEE. J gave up 0 bases and V 4 bases, and 6 bases lay outside the gene matches. The CDR3 has 16 amino acids. CDR3 in amino acids: CASSSQLAASYNEQFF. CDR3 DNA sequence: TGTGCCAGCAGCTCCCAACTAGCGGCCTCCTACAATGAGCAGTTCTTC.

A note on this clone: Other nucleotide sequences from this sample produce the same CDR3. The chain employs TRBV6-5 and TRBJ1-1; D remains unclear. Germline CDR1 and CDR2: MNHEY and SVGAGI. Trimming stripped 2 bases from V and 1 base from J, with 5 bases between. This CDR3 has 13 residues. The CDR3, as DNA: TGTGCCAGCAGTTACGGCGGGAACACTGAAGCTTTCTTT. As protein: CASSYGGNTEAFF.

The V call is TRBV6-6, the J call TRBJ2-1, with 11 bases identical to TRBD2. The CDR3 is 14 amino acids. With V trimmed by 7 bases and J by 8 bases, 7 bases remained unmatched. Germline CDR1 is MNHNY and CDR2 is SVGAGI (reference sequence). In DNA, the CDR3 is TGTGCCAGCACCAGACTAGCGGGATTGTATGAGCAGTTCTTC. Residues: CASTRLAGLYEQFF.

The chain recombines TRBV29-1 with TRBJ1-1, with TRBD1 as a possible D gene (5 bases). The CDR3 has 10 amino acids. Germline loops: CDR1 SQVTM, CDR2 ANQGSEA. V was shortened by 3 bases and J by 7 bases, with 6 bases between the two germline ends. CDR3 sequence: CSVERGEAFF. For the CDR3, the DNA is TGCAGCGTTGAGAGGGGTGAAGCTTTCTTT.

The rearrangement links TRBV4-1 to TRBJ2-3; 8 bases line up with TRBD2. This CDR3 has 18 residues. V shed 0 bases, J shed 6 bases, and the junction held 14 bases outside the gene matches. Germline V gives CDR1 MGHRA, CDR2 YSYEKL. CDR3 sequence: CASSQDVLSGRRGDTQYF. The CDR3 DNA reads as TGCGCCAGCAGCCAAGATGTTTTAAGCGGGAGAAGAGGGGATACGCAGTATTTT.

V and J are TRBV6-6 and TRBJ1-4; possible D gene TRBD1, 6 bases. Germline values: CDR1 MNHNY, CDR2 SVGAGI (reference sequence). The CDR3 length is 15 residues. Between the trimmed V and J ends, which lost 11 bases and 0 bases, there was a span of 16 bases. The CDR3 is CAGHYREATNEKLFF. DNA for the CDR3: TGTGCCGGACATTACAGGGAGGCAACTAATGAAAAACTGTTTTTT.

The chain uses TRBV6-1 and TRBJ2-3; D not certain. The CDR3 consists of 15 residues. Trimming shortened V by 1 base and J by 3 bases, and 11 bases separated the two germline ends. In germline, CDR1 is MNHNS, CDR2 SASEGT. CDR3 sequence (DNA): TGTGCCAGCAGTGAAGGTCCGTCGGCTACAGATACGCAGTATTTT. Protein: CASSEGPSATDTQYF.

This rearrangement joins TRBV20-1 to TRBJ1-2, with a tentative D call TRBD1 (6 bases). The V end lost 7 bases, the J end lost 8 bases, and 11 bases lay between the germline ends. CDR1 DFQATT and CDR2 SNEGSKA come from the germline V gene (reference sequence). The length of the CDR3 is 10 residues. CDR3 region: CSGNRDGYTF. The CDR3 region has the DNA TGCAGTGGGAACAGGGACGGCTACACCTTC.

CDR3 bases: TGTGCCAGTAGTACCGGGACTAGCGGGACAGATACGCAGTATTTT. Amino acid sequence: CASSTGTSGTDTQYF. The V call is TRBV19, the J call TRBJ2-3, with TRBD2 matching over 12 bases. This CDR3 is 15 amino acids long. Germline V lookup: CDR1 LNHDA, CDR2 SQIVND (reference sequence). Unmatched junction bases numbered 2, after V lost 4 bases and J lost 3 bases.

The CDR3 protein is CASSIPGGRFYGYTF. In DNA form, the CDR3 reads TGTGCCAGTAGTATCCCCGGGGGGCGTTTCTATGGCTACACCTTC. V and J are TRBV19 and TRBJ1-2, with D possibly being TRBD1 (6 bases). The CDR3 has 15 amino acids. V lost 3 bases and J lost 4, with 15 bases in between. Germline V gives CDR1 LNHDA, CDR2 SQIVND (reference sequence).

This chain connects TRBV4-1 to TRBJ2-1, with 11 positions matching TRBD2. V was pared by 1 base and J by 4 bases, with 0 bases of the junction left unmatched. The V gene's germline CDR1 is MGHRA and CDR2 YSYEKL. The CDR3 runs 15 residues. For the CDR3, the DNA is TGCGCCAGCAGCCAAGTAGCGGGAGGGTACAATGAGCAGTTCTTC. Its translation is CASSQVAGGYNEQFF.

The chain uses TRBV12-1 and TRBJ1-2; TRBD1 reflects the table's D call only, with no check against the DNA. TRBV12-1 has pseudogene status. The length of the CDR3 is 16 residues. The DNA of the CDR3 is TGTGCCAGCAGCCCGGGACAGGGGCCTGCTAACTATGGCTACACCTTC. Translating it yields CASSPGQGPANYGYTF.

The CDR3 is CASSLLQGPEQFF. The CDR3, as DNA: TGCGCCAGCAGCTTACTACAGGGGCCTGAGCAGTTCTTC. The rearrangement joins TRBV5-1 to TRBJ2-1; 7 bases align to TRBD1. The CDR3 length is 13 residues. Germline CDR1 SGHRS, CDR2 YFSETQ. Trimming took 2 bases from V and 9 from J; bases not matched to a gene: 5.

This rearrangement joins TRBV12-5 to TRBJ2-7, with a tentative D call TRBD2 (7 bases). This CDR3 contains 17 residues. The germline gives CDR1 LGHNT, CDR2 FRNRAP. Trimming shortened V by 7 bases and J by 5 bases, and 27 bases separated the two germline ends. The CDR3 reads CASAVGWGGRGMDEQYF. The CDR3 coding sequence is TGTGCTAGTGCCGTGGGGTGGGGGGGGCGAGGTATGGACGAGCAGTACTTC.

This clone has a single count. CDR3 region: CASSPVGAYEQYF. Here the CDR3 DNA reads TGTGCCAGCTCACCAGTAGGGGCCTACGAGCAGTACTTC. The chain employs TRBV18 and TRBJ2-7; D is possibly TRBD1 (5 bases). The CDR3 is 13 residues long. The germline CDR1 and CDR2 sequences are KGHSH and LQKENI. V was shortened by 2 bases and J by 2 bases, with 7 bases between the two germline ends.

The rearrangement uses TRBV21-1 and TRBJ2-7; the table's TRBD2 call for D was not verified on the DNA. TRBV21-1 is a known pseudogene. This CDR3 has 17 residues. CDR3 sequence reads: CASSNLREEYGNNEQYF. The CDR3 nucleotides read TGTGCCAGCAGCAACTTACGGGAGGAGTATGGCAATAACGAGCAGTACTTC.

The chain carries TRBV9 and TRBJ2-2; 9 bases map to TRBD2. The germline CDR1 and CDR2 sequences are SGDLS and YYNGEE. After removal of 4 bases from V and 5 bases from J, the junction contained 9 bases not matched to a gene. The CDR3 spans 16 residues. Written as DNA, the CDR3 is TGTGCCAGCAGCCCTAGACTAGCGGAACATACCGGGGAGCTGTTTTTT. Translation gives CASSPRLAEHTGELFF. Supplemented by reference TRBV9 and TRBJ2-2, the full variable domain reads DSGVTQTPKHLITATGQRVTLRCSPRSGDLSVYWYQQSLDQGLQFLIQYYNGEERAKGNILERFSAQQFPDLHSELNLSSLELGDSALYFCASSPRLAEHTGELFFGEGSRLTVL.

J is TRBJ2-2 and V is TRBV7-6; D possibly matches TRBD1 or TRBD2 (5 bases each). Deletions cut 0 bases from V and 5 bases from J, with 16 bases between. The CDR3 totals 17 residues. Germline assignment: CDR1 SGHVS and CDR2 FNYEAQ. DNA for the CDR3: TGTGCCAGCAGCTTAGCGCTCGACGGGGCTTGGACCGGGGAGCTGTTTTTT. Its protein product is CASSLALDGAWTGELFF.

Here the CDR3 DNA reads TGTGCCAGCAGCTTGTCGGTATGGCAGGGATCCTACAATGAGCAGTTCTTC. Translation: CASSLSVWQGSYNEQFF. The V call is TRBV5-6, the J call TRBJ2-1, with D tentatively TRBD1 (5 bases). The length of the CDR3 is 17 residues. V dropped 1 base and J dropped 1 base, with 15 bases sitting between them. CDR1 is SGHDT and CDR2 is YYEEEE in the germline V gene.

The CDR3 protein is CASSLDRPPNEQFF. In DNA, the CDR3 is TGTGCCAGCAGCTTAGACCGCCCGCCGAATGAGCAGTTCTTC. The gene calls are TRBV7-2 and TRBJ2-1; D unclear. The ends were cut back, 1 base at V and 7 bases at J, with 11 bases in the middle. The germline V gene encodes CDR1 SGHTA and CDR2 FQGNSA. This CDR3 has 14 amino acids.

This clone came up once. The rearrangement uses TRBV6-6 and TRBJ2-5; D is ambiguous. Germline V CDR1 and CDR2: MNHNY, SVGAGI (reference sequence). V lost 0 bases and J 1 base, leaving 3 bases between the germline ends. CDR3 length: 13 residues. CDR3 DNA: TGTGCCAGCAGTTACTCCGTCCAAGAGACCCAGTACTTC. This gives the protein CASSYSVQETQYF.

The chain is built from TRBV7-9 and TRBJ1-2, with 9 bases lining up with TRBD1. After removal of 1 base from V and 6 bases from J, the junction contained 9 bases not matched to a gene. The CDR3 loop spans 16 amino acids. Germline values: CDR1 SEHNR, CDR2 FQNEAQ (reference sequence). This chain's CDR3 is CASSLGDRVSPDGYTF. CDR3 coding DNA: TGTGCCAGCAGCTTAGGGGACAGGGTTAGTCCGGATGGCTACACCTTC. The whole variable domain, remainder taken from reference TRBV7-9 and TRBJ1-2, is DTGVSQNPRHKITKRGQNVTFRCDPISEHNRLYWYRQTLGQGPEFLTYFQNEAQLEKSRLLSDRFSAERPKGSFSTLEIQRTEQGDSAMYLCASSLGDRVSPDGYTFGSGTRLTVV.

This sequence joins TRBV28 and TRBJ2-7; 9 bases are a match to TRBD2. This CDR3 comprises 15 residues. Germline V gene data show CDR1 as MDHEN and CDR2 as SYDVKM. The trim removed 7 bases at V and 8 bases at J, leaving 15 bases unmatched. The CDR3 bases are TGTGCCAGCACTAGAGCGGGAGGAGTTACGAGTCAGCAGTACTTC. Amino acid sequence: CASTRAGGVTSQQYF.

Only one count was recorded for this clone. The chain links TRBV5-1 to TRBJ2-5, with D possibly TRBD2 on 6 matching bases. The V end was cut by 2 bases, the J end by 0 bases, with 11 bases between. CDR1 is SGHRS and CDR2 is YFSETQ in the germline V gene. There are 15 residues in the CDR3. The CDR3 loop is CASSFTSGDQETQYF. Written as DNA, the CDR3 is TGCGCCAGCAGCTTTACTTCGGGGGACCAAGAGACCCAGTACTTC.

The CDR3 protein is CASSPTGAEAFF. In nucleotides, the CDR3 is TGTGCCAGCAGCCCCACGGGGGCTGAAGCTTTCTTT. This chain connects TRBV7-9 to TRBJ1-1, with D possibly matching TRBD1 (5 bases). Per germline, CDR1 SEHNR and CDR2 FQNEAQ (reference sequence). The CDR3 runs 12 residues. V was pared by 5 bases and J by 6 bases, with 10 bases between. The full variable domain, its missing parts supplied by reference TRBV7-9 and TRBJ1-1, is DTGVSQNPRHKITKRGQNVTFRCDPISEHNRLYWYRQTLGQGPEFLTYFQNEAQLEKSRLLSDRFSAERPKGSFSTLEIQRTEQGDSAMYLCASSPTGAEAFFGQGTRLTVV.

The chain is built from TRBV5-8 and TRBJ1-1; D uncertain. Germline CDR1 and CDR2: SGHTS and YDEGEE. The CDR3 is 13 amino acids. Deletions cut 4 bases from V and 1 base from J, with 8 bases between. The CDR3: CASSAYRNTEAFF. For the CDR3, the DNA is TGTGCCAGCAGCGCCTATCGGAACACTGAAGCTTTCTTT.